Presented here are 26 T cell receptor beta chains from one specimen sequenced in a study of T-cell memory formation after mild COVID-19. TCRdb passed the 5' RACE reads through MiXCR, listing each CDR3 protein once. In the table there are approximately 430,000 distinct CDR3 sequences, less than 25% of which are singletons. The sample consisted of PBMCs or a T cell subset sorted from them (not recorded which). Receptors were obtained from an adult woman who had mild COVID-19 (a few samples of this study predate the infection). Cell type and time point are not known.

The gene calls are TRBV6-6 and TRBJ2-7; D is possibly TRBD1 (6 bases). V lost 3 bases to trimming and J lost 5 bases, with 14 bases between them. The CDR3 contains 14 residues. CDR1 and CDR2 (germline): MNHNY, SVGAGI (reference sequence). CDR3 in DNA: TGTGCCAGCAGTTATCGCCAGGGGCACGACGAGCAGTACTTC. Translation: CASSYRQGHDEQYF.

This chain uses TRBV18 with TRBJ2-7; TRBD2 is a possible D gene (5 bases). CDR3 length equals 11 residues. CDR1 and CDR2 (germline): KGHSH, LQKENI. Trimming removed 5 bases from V and 8 bases from J, with 10 bases in between. The CDR3 DNA is TGTGCCAGCTCAAACCACGGGAAGCAGTACTTC. It specifies CASSNHGKQYF.

A few counts support this clonotype. The chain employs TRBV15 and TRBJ1-3; D is uncertain. Germline V gene sequence: CDR1 LNHNV, CDR2 YYDKDF (reference sequence). The germline V and J ends were trimmed by 5 bases and 8 bases, with 7 bases remaining between them. CDR3 length equals 11 residues. The CDR3 sequence: CATSGLDTIYF. CDR3 sequence (DNA): TGTGCCACCAGCGGATTGGACACCATATATTTT. The whole variable domain, remainder taken from reference TRBV15 and TRBJ1-3, is DAMVIQNPRYQVTQFGKPVTLSCSQTLNHNVMYWYQQKSSQAPKLLFHYYDKDFNNEADTPDNFQSRRPNTSFCFLDIRSPGLGDTAMYLCATSGLDTIYFGEGSWLTVV.

This rearrangement joins TRBV7-9 to TRBJ2-7; 7 bases map to TRBD1. This CDR3 has 15 residues. After removal of 5 bases from V and 0 bases from J, the junction contained 7 bases not matched to a gene. Germline V gives CDR1 SEHNR, CDR2 FQNEAQ (reference sequence). CDR3 sequence: CASSQAGQVSYEQYF. CDR3 bases: TGTGCCAGCAGCCAGGCCGGACAGGTCTCCTACGAGCAGTACTTC.

This clonotype was found a few times. V usage is TRBV6-5 and J usage is TRBJ2-2; no firm D call. V was clipped by 6 bases and J by 1 base, with 15 bases between them. The germline V gene encodes CDR1 MNHEY and CDR2 SVGAGI. The CDR3 sequence is 16 residues long. CDR3: CASSYVLIRNTGELFF. CDR3 in DNA: TGTGCCAGCAGCTATGTGCTGATTAGGAACACCGGGGAGCTGTTTTTT.

This clonotype has more than one count but fewer than ten. This chain uses TRBV12-3 or TRBV12-4 with TRBJ2-4; tentative D call: TRBD1 (6 bases). The length of the CDR3 is 12 residues. The ends were cut back, 3 bases at V and 7 bases at J, with 7 bases in the middle. The CDR3 sequence: CASSFQGNIQYF. CDR3 nucleotides: TGTGCCAGCAGTTTCCAGGGGAACATTCAGTACTTC.

This chain joins TRBV5-1 and TRBJ2-5; 9 bases are shared with TRBD1. V shed 0 bases, J shed 5 bases, and the junction held 8 bases outside the gene matches. In germline, CDR1 is SGHRS, CDR2 YFSETQ. The CDR3 totals 16 residues. The DNA of the CDR3 is TGCGCCAGCAGCTTGGTTAATACCGGGACAGGGGAGACCCAGTACTTC. It codes for CASSLVNTGTGETQYF.

This clonotype has only a few counts. The chain recombines TRBV7-9 with TRBJ1-1, with D tentatively TRBD1 (6 bases). The CDR3 loop spans 13 amino acids. Trimming took 5 bases from V and 5 from J, leaving 12 bases between them. Germline V CDR1 and CDR2: SEHNR, FQNEAQ (reference sequence). The DNA of the CDR3 is TGTGCCAGCAGCCCGGAGGGGGGAACTGAAGCTTTCTTT. Its translation is CASSPEGGTEAFF.

This sequence joins TRBV21-1 and TRBJ1-5; the D call of TRBD1 is as the table states it, not checked on the DNA. TRBV21-1 has pseudogene status. The CDR3 sequence is 17 residues long. CDR3 region: CASSSPVWGFLNQPQHF. CDR3 bases: TGTGCCAGCAGCTCGCCCGTCTGGGGGTTCCTTAATCAGCCCCAGCATTTT.

The chain carries TRBV27 and TRBJ1-6; D is undetermined. The V and J ends lost 5 bases and 14 bases respectively, with 19 bases between them. The CDR3 covers 14 residues. CDR1 is MNHEY and CDR2 is SMNVEV in the germline V gene (reference sequence). CDR3 DNA sequence: TGTGCCAGCAGTAATCGGACGGCTCTGGCGGCCCTCCACTTT. Translating gives CASSNRTALAALHF.

J is TRBJ2-3 and V is TRBV28, with D perhaps TRBD2 (7 bases). CDR1 and CDR2 from the germline V gene are MDHEN and SYDVKM. V was trimmed by 3 bases and J by 3 bases, leaving 13 bases between them. This CDR3 spans 15 amino acids. CDR3 bases: TGTGCCAGCAGTTTTGGGGGGGCGCGGACAGATACGCAGTATTTT. Amino acid sequence: CASSFGGARTDTQYF.

This chain uses TRBV7-6 with TRBJ2-1, with D unresolved. Germline V lookup: CDR1 SGHVS, CDR2 FNYEAQ. CDR3 length: 16 residues. Trimming took off 3 bases at V and 1 base at J, with 13 bases between the two ends. The CDR3 is CASSFGYGRSYNEQFF. The CDR3 coding sequence is TGTGCCAGCAGCTTTGGCTACGGGCGGTCCTACAATGAGCAGTTCTTC.

V and J are TRBV18 and TRBJ2-1, with 8 bases lining up with TRBD1. J lost 9 bases, V lost 6 bases, and 7 bases had no gene match. This CDR3 comprises 13 residues. Germline CDR1 and CDR2: KGHSH and LQKENI. In DNA, the CDR3 is TGTGCCAGCTCCGAGGACAGGGTTGGTGAGCAGTTCTTC. Translating gives CASSEDRVGEQFF.

The chain carries TRBV3-1 and TRBJ1-1; D is undetermined. The germline V and J ends were trimmed by 4 bases and 7 bases, with 22 bases remaining between them. The CDR3 is 16 amino acids. Germline CDR1 reads LGHDT; CDR2 reads YNNKEL (reference sequence). The CDR3 is CASSPLEEGISGEAFF. CDR3 DNA: TGTGCCAGCAGCCCATTAGAGGAAGGGATAAGCGGTGAAGCTTTCTTT.

The rearrangement links TRBV11-3 to TRBJ2-7; possibly TRBD2 for D (5 bases). Germline V lookup: CDR1 SGHNT, CDR2 YENEEA. The CDR3 consists of 15 residues. V lost 4 bases to trimming and J lost 4 bases, with 17 bases between them. Here the CDR3 DNA reads TGTGCCAGCAGCTCCTGGCCAGCGGAGACGTACGAGCAGTACTTC. This translates into CASSSWPAETYEQYF.

On this clonotype itself: This may be a read error, as it is one base from a much larger clone. The final CDR3 position lacks the conserved phenylalanine or tryptophan, pointing to a likely read error. The V call is TRBV7-8, the J call TRBJ2-4; D is perhaps TRBD1 (5 bases). Trimming pared 5 bases from V and 6 bases from J, leaving 11 bases between. The CDR3 spans 13 residues. Germline CDR1 and CDR2: SGHVS and FQNEAQ. This chain's CDR3 is CASSPGQGNIQYV. CDR3 nucleotides: TGTGCCAGCAGCCCCGGGCAGGGAAACATTCAGTACGTC.

The gene calls are TRBV7-8 and TRBJ2-3; TRBD1 matches at 8 bases. CDR1 is SGHVS and CDR2 is FQNEAQ in the germline V gene. Unmatched junction bases numbered 9, after V lost 6 bases and J lost 4 bases. The CDR3 sequence is 15 residues long. The CDR3 sequence: CASSRAHRGADTQYF. The CDR3 DNA reads TGTGCCAGCAGTAGGGCGCACAGGGGGGCAGATACGCAGTATTTT.

The V call is TRBV5-5, the J call TRBJ1-1; no definite D call. Trimming took off 2 bases at V and 0 bases at J, with 8 bases between the two ends. CDR1 and CDR2 (germline): SGHKS, YYEKEE (reference sequence). The CDR3 runs 14 residues. CDR3 protein: CASSFWLLNTEAFF. The DNA of the CDR3 is TGTGCCAGCAGCTTTTGGCTCCTGAACACTGAAGCTTTCTTT.

This clonotype has more than one count but fewer than ten. The chain's CDR3 is CASKGQPNTEAFF. Written as DNA, the CDR3 is TGTGCCAGCAAGGGACAGCCGAACACTGAAGCTTTCTTT. The V gene is TRBV2, the J gene TRBJ1-1; TRBD1 aligns across 7 bases. Looked up from germline, CDR1 is SNHLY and CDR2 is FYNNEI. This CDR3 is 13 amino acids long. The V segment lost 7 bases and the J segment 1 base; nucleotides outside the gene matches: 3.

This clonotype turned up a few times. The J gene is TRBJ1-4, the V gene TRBV24-1, with 7 positions matching TRBD1. CDR3 size: 16 residues. V gave up 5 bases and J gave up 5 bases; unmatched junction bases: 10. Germline V gene data show CDR1 as KGHDR and CDR2 as SFDVKD. DNA for the CDR3: TGTGCCACCAGTGTAGGGGGCGGGACGGCGAATGAAAAACTGTTTTTT. Its translation: CATSVGGGTANEKLFF.

CDR3 region: CASSRRQGSKETQYF. CDR3 bases: TGTGCCAGCAGCAGACGACAGGGGTCCAAAGAGACCCAGTACTTC. The chain carries TRBV3-1 and TRBJ2-5; 8 positions match TRBD1. From germline, CDR1 is LGHDT and CDR2 YNNKEL (reference sequence). This CDR3 has 15 residues. Trimming cost V 5 bases and J 3 bases; bases outside gene matches: 8.

There are a few counts of this clonotype. The gene calls are TRBV7-2 and TRBJ1-6, with D possibly TRBD1 on 6 matching bases. Germline values: CDR1 SGHTA, CDR2 FQGNSA. CDR3 length: 16 residues. V gave up 3 bases and J gave up 7 bases, with 16 bases separating them. For the CDR3, the DNA is TGTGCCAGCAGCTTCATGGGGGCGTTGGGAAATTCACCCCTCCACTTT. Translating gives CASSFMGALGNSPLHF.

This clonotype was recorded a few times. This sequence joins TRBV7-2 and TRBJ2-7, with D perhaps matching TRBD1 (5 bases). V was shortened by 10 bases and J by 1 base, with 11 bases between the two germline ends. The CDR3 spans 12 residues. In germline, CDR1 is SGHTA, CDR2 FQGNSA. CDR3 residues: CAIGVGSYEQYF. The CDR3 DNA is TGTGCCATAGGGGTAGGTTCCTACGAGCAGTACTTC.

CDR3 DNA: TGTGCCAGCAGTATCACTCCTTTTGGCAATCAGCCCCAGCATTTT. Its translation is CASSITPFGNQPQHF. The chain combines TRBV5-5 with TRBJ1-5; D is unresolved. The length of the CDR3 is 15 residues. Germline CDR1 SGHKS, CDR2 YYEKEE (reference sequence). The ends were cut back, 5 bases at V and 2 bases at J, with 14 bases in the middle.

This clonotype turned up a few times. The genes are TRBV7-9 and TRBJ2-2, with a weak D call TRBD2 (7 bases). The V and J ends lost 4 bases and 0 bases respectively, with 21 bases between them. The V gene's germline CDR1 is SEHNR and CDR2 FQNEAQ (reference sequence). There are 19 residues in the CDR3. CDR3 sequence reads: CASSWDGGPFSANTGELFF. Here the CDR3 DNA reads TGTGCCAGCAGCTGGGACGGGGGGCCTTTTTCGGCGAACACCGGGGAGCTGTTTTTT.

This chain joins TRBV27 and TRBJ2-1, with TRBD2 matching 9 bases. Looked up from germline, CDR1 is MNHEY and CDR2 is SMNVEV (reference sequence). This CDR3 is 15 amino acids long. J was trimmed by 7 bases and V by 10 bases; bases with no gene match: 14. The CDR3 sequence is CATRPGGRASNEQFF. CDR3 DNA sequence: TGTGCCACCAGACCCGGCGGGAGGGCCTCAAATGAGCAGTTCTTC.